A single sample gave rise to the 6 T cell receptor beta chains below, sequenced in a study of shared clonotypes between healthy human individuals. Sequencing was performed with immunoSEQ multiplex PCR; in TCRdb, only in-frame clones are kept and a portion is missing. This sample has 2,500,000 or so clones, with roughly 90% found just once. What was sequenced was naive CD4+ T cells from PBMCs. The subset here: CD45RA+ positively selected. The receptors were sampled from a man aged 18 to 29 in good health. Some clones in this sample may be carry-over from other donors' samples.

V gene TRBV7-6 combines with J gene TRBJ2-2; D may be TRBD2 (6 bases). The CDR3 runs to 16 residues. The germline V gene encodes CDR1 SGHVS and CDR2 FNYEAQ. Trimming pared 5 bases from V and 4 bases from J, leaving 17 bases between. Written as DNA, the CDR3 is TGTGCCAGCAGCCGGGGGACCTTTCAAGCCACCGGGGAGCTGTTTTTT. Amino acid sequence: CASSRGTFQATGELFF.

The chain recombines TRBV19 with TRBJ2-1; possibly TRBD1 for D (7 bases). Looked up from germline, CDR1 is LNHDA and CDR2 is SQIVND (reference sequence). Between the trimmed V and J ends, which lost 4 bases and 3 bases, there was a span of 22 bases. The CDR3 length is 18 residues. CDR3 amino acids: CASSTVGSGQGGYNEQFF. As DNA, the CDR3 is TGTGCCAGTAGTACCGTCGGGTCGGGGCAGGGGGGCTACAATGAGCAGTTCTTC.

This rearrangement joins TRBV28 to TRBJ1-2; no reliable D call. Trimming left V 8 bases short and J 5 bases short, with 21 bases between. Germline V gene data show CDR1 as MDHEN and CDR2 as SYDVKM. This CDR3 contains 15 residues. CDR3 in amino acids: CASSTLGEAEYGYTF. The CDR3 DNA follows: TGTGCCAGCTCTACGTTGGGAGAAGCCGAGTATGGCTACACCTTC.

Comment on this clone: The identical CDR3 is also encoded by other nucleotide sequences in the sample. This chain uses TRBV11-3 with TRBJ2-2, with D unclear. V was pared by 3 bases and J by 8 bases, with 7 bases between. The CDR3 sequence is 12 residues long. Germline V gene sequence: CDR1 SGHNT, CDR2 YENEEA. In DNA, the CDR3 is TGTGCCAGCAGCTTGGGTCAGGGGGAGCTGTTTTTT. This sequence encodes CASSLGQGELFF. Using reference TRBV11-3 and TRBJ2-2 for the parts outside the CDR3, the full variable domain is EAGVVQSPRYKIIEKKQPVAFWCNPISGHNTLYWYLQNLGQGPELLIRYENEEAVDDSQLPKDRFSAERLKGVDSTLKIQPAELGDSAVYLCASSLGQGELFFGEGSRLTVL.

The chain uses TRBV4-2 and TRBJ1-2, with no clear D. The CDR3 is 15 residues long. Germline V gene lookup returns CDR1 LGHNA and CDR2 YNFKEQ. Trimming took off 2 bases at V and 8 bases at J, with 18 bases between the two ends. CDR3 sequence reads: CASSQSDGSVRGYTF. The DNA of the CDR3 is TGTGCCAGCAGCCAATCCGATGGGAGTGTTCGGGGCTACACCTTC.

This chain links TRBV18 with TRBJ1-1; the D is unclear. V shed 2 bases and J shed 0 bases, with 10 bases lying between them. CDR3 size: 15 residues. CDR1 is KGHSH, CDR2 LQKENI, per germline. The CDR3 DNA reads TGTGCCAGCTCACCAAATGGGCAGGTGAACACTGAAGCTTTCTTT. Its translation: CASSPNGQVNTEAFF. Drawing the rest from reference TRBV18 and TRBJ1-1, the complete variable domain is NAGVMQNPRHLVRRRGQEARLRCSPMKGHSHVYWYRQLPEEGLKFMVYLQKENIIDESGMPKERFSAEFPKEGPSILRIQQVVRGDSAAYFCASSPNGQVNTEAFFGQGTRLTVV.